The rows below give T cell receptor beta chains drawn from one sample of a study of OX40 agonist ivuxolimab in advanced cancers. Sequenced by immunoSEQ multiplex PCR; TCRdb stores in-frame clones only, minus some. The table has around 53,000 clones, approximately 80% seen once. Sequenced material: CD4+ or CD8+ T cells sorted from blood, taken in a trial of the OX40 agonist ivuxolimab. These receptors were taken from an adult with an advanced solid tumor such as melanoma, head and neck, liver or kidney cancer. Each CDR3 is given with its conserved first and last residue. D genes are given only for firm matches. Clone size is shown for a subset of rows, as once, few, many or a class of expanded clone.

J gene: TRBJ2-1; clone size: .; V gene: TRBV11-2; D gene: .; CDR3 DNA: TGTGCCAGCAGCCTGGAGCGGACTTACAATGAGCAGTTCTTC; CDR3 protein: CASSLERTYNEQFF
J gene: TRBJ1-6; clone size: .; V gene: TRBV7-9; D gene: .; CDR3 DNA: TGTGCCAGCAGCTTAGATGTTATGAGCGGCAATTCACCCCTCCACTTT; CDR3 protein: CASSLDVMSGNSPLHF
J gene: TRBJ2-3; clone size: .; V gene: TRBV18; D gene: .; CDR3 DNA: TGTGCCAGCTCACCAAAGCCAGGAACCTTACCCACAGATACGCAGTATTTT; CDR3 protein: CASSPKPGTLPTDTQYF
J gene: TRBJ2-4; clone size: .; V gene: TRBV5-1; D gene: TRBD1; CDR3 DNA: TGCGCCAGCAGCCATCGACAGGGGGGAAACATTCAGTACTTC; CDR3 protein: CASSHRQGGNIQYF
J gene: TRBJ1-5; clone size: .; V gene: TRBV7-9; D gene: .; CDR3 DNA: TGTGCCAGCAGCGCCAAAGGGACCTCCAGGCCCCAGCATTTT; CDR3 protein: CASSAKGTSRPQHF
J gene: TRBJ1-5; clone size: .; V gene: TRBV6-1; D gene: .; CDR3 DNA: TGTGCCAGCACTCGTCACTCGAATCAGCCCCAGCATTTT; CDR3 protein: CASTRHSNQPQHF
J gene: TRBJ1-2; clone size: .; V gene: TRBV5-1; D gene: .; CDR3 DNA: TGCGCCAGCAGCTTGGGACCACCGGGGGACACTGAATACTATGGCTACACCTTC; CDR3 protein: CASSLGPPGDTEYYGYTF
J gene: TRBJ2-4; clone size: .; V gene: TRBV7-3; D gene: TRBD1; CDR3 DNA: TGTGCCAGCAGCAATTCACACCGGGACAGCGAAAACATTCAGTACTTC; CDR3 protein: CASSNSHRDSENIQYF
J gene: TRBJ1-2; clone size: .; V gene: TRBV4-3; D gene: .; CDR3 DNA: TGCGCCAGCAGCCAAGCCAGGGATCTATATGGCTACACCTTC; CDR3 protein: CASSQARDLYGYTF
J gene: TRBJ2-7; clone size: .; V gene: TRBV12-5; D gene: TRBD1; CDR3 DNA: TGTGCTAGTGGGGGGACAGGGATTGTTTACGAGCAGTACTTC; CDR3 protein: CASGGTGIVYEQYF
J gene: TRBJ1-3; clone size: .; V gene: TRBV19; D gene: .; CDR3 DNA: TGTGCCAGTAGGCCATTGGGGGGCTCAGGAAACACCATATATTTT; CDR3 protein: CASRPLGGSGNTIYF
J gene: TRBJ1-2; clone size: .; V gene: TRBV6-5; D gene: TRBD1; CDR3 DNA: TGTGCCAGCAGTCATCGGGACAGGGGGCCTTATGGCTACACCTTC; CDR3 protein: CASSHRDRGPYGYTF
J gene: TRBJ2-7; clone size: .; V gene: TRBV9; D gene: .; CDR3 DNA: TGTGCCAGCAGCGTAGGGGGGGACAGTCGATACGAGCAGTACTTC; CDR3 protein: CASSVGGDSRYEQYF
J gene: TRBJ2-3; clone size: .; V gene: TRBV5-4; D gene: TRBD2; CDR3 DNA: TGTGCCAGCAGCTCCCCCCTAGCGGGGGCTTCAGATACGCAGTATTTT; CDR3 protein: CASSSPLAGASDTQYF
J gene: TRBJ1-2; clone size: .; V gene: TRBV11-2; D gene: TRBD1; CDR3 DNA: TGTGCCAGCAGCTTGACAGGGGCTGATGGCTACACCTTC; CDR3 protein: CASSLTGADGYTF
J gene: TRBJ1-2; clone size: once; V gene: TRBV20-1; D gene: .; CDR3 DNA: TGCAGTGCTACAGGGTCGGGCTACACCTTC; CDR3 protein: CSATGSGYTF
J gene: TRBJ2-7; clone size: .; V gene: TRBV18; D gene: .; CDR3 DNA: TGTGCCAGCTCACCGGAGGGCGGTGGAGGTCGTTACTTC; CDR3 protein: CASSPEGGGGRYF
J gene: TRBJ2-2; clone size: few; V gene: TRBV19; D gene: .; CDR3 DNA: TGTGCCAGTAGTAGACGAAACACCGGGGAGCTGTTTTTT; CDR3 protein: CASSRRNTGELFF
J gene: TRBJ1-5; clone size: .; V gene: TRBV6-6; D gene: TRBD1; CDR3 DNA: TGTGCCAGCAGTCAAACCGGGACAGGCGGCGTTTCGCCCCAGCATTTT; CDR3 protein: CASSQTGTGGVSPQHF
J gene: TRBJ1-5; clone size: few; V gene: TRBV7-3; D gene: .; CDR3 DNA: TGTGCCAGCAGCTTATATGCGGAGCAGCCCCAGCATTTT; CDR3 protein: CASSLYAEQPQHF
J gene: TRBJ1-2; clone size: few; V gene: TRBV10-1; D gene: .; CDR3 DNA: TGCGCCAGCAGTGAGCGCGGAGGCTACTATGGCTACACCTTC; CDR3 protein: CASSERGGYYGYTF
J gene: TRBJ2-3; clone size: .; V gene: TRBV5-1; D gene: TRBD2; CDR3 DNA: TGCGCCAGCAGCCCACTAGCGGGGATCACAGATACGCAGTATTTT; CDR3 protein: CASSPLAGITDTQYF